A single T cell receptor (beta chain) is shown here with its context. Its binding antigen is unknown. There are no base qualities to consult, and no much larger clone falls within one base. This sample is part of a study of T cells after yellow fever vaccination (dated by TCRdb to about 2019). Broadly, across the study: Libraries from fractions with low cell numbers were prepared with the SMART-Seq v4 Ultra Low Input RNA kit. The cohort comprised two healthy male donors, one aged 18 to 29 and one aged 30 to 40 years. Blood was collected at multiple timepoints before and after primary and secondary immunization, and bulk PBMC replicates and cell subsets were isolated. Bulk TCR alpha and beta repertoires were sequenced longitudinally to track T-cell clones before and after primary and booster YFV17D yellow fever vaccination.

Results and caveats for the whole study, not just this receptor: A small fraction of clonotypes showed up in both the CD4 and CD8 compartments, probably as a result of convergent recombination. After the booster, most clones that had expanded after primary vaccination were detected again (about 95% of CD4 and around 88% of CD8), suggesting broad maintenance of memory. Because only a couple of donors were included in the study, the extent to which the findings can be generalized is limited. Compared with the primary T-cell response, the secondary T-cell response was faster but weaker, reaching its peak on day 5 rather than on day 15. FACS-sorted repertoires could contain abundant contaminating clonotypes from the bulk population, so computational filtering was required.

Synthesis of TCR cDNA relied on 5'RACE template switching, a step that introduced a universal primer site along with unique molecular identifiers. Priming for cDNA synthesis came from both the TCR alpha and TCR beta constant segments. Two PCR steps were used to amplify libraries, with sample barcodes and sequencing adapters being added in the second step. Sequencing of libraries was performed on Illumina HiSeq 2500 (2x100 bp) or NovaSeq (2x150 bp). As for the original processing: Reads were demultiplexed and collapsed into UMI consensus sequences with MIGEC, and V(D)J alignment was performed with MiXCR. Clonotypes responding to the vaccine were identified with edgeR on replicate PBMC samples, with the criteria of FDR below 0.01 and a log2 fold change above 5 up to day 15. Bulk clonotypes were assigned CD4 or CD8 identity according to which sequenced CD4 or CD8 repertoire held them at higher abundance. TCRdb cleaned the public reads at Q25 with fastp, built clones with MiXCR and kept in-frame beta chains. Entries are consolidated by CDR3 protein sequence, retaining the most common genes and DNA. These V and J calls rely on TCRdb rather than the paper's analysis. In all, the sample holds hundreds of thousands of distinct CDR3 sequences, and 9% to 15% of those were seen once. The ten most abundant clones make up 15% of the sample.

Read against the paper, the sample's treatment or condition label means: live attenuated yellow fever vaccine strain. Two biological replicates of bulk PBMCs were collected at each blood-draw timepoint. A standard Ficoll-Paque protocol was used to isolate PBMCs from peripheral blood. TriZol was used to extract RNA from bulk PBMCs, CD4 and CD8 fractions, and dextramer-positive and dextramer-negative fractions. CDR1 and CDR2 (SGHNT, YYREEE) derive from the germline V gene (reference sequence). Germline trimming amounts to 4 bases on V and 1 base on J, with 3 as the count of junction bases outside the gene matches. Counted from cysteine to phenylalanine, this CDR3 has 16 amino acids. The CDR3 DNA has 48 bases and is translated from base 1.

The chain is assembled from TRBV5-4 and TRBJ2-2, and 11 bases in between align with TRBD2. The sequencing used PBMCs, collected on the day of the yellow fever booster vaccination. This clonotype was sampled from a man aged 25-45 years who received the YFV17D yellow fever vaccine. In nucleotide form, the sequence is TGTGCCAGCAGCCCTAGCGGGAGGATGAACACCGGGGAGCTGTTTTTT. Translated, this is CASSPSGRMNTGELFF.